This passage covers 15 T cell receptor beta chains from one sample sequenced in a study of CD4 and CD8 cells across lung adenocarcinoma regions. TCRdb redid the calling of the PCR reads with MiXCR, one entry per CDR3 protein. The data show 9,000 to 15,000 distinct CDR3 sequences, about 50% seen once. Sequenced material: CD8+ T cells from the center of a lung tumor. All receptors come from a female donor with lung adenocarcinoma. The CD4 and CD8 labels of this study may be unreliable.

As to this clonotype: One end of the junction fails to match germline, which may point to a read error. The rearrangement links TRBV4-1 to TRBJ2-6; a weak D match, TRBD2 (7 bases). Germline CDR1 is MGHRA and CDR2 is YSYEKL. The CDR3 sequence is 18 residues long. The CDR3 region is CASSQADGGGGSPDTQYF. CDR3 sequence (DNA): TGCGCCAGCAGCCAAGCGGACGGGGGCGGGGGAAGCCCAGATACGCAGTATTTC.

CDR3 loop: CASSERANTEAFF. In DNA, the CDR3 is TGCGCCAGCAGTGAACGGGCGAACACTGAAGCTTTCTTT. The chain links TRBV10-1 to TRBJ1-1; no clear D. Germline-derived CDR1 and CDR2 are WNHNN and SYGVQD (reference sequence). CDR3 length equals 13 residues. V shed 3 bases and J shed 1 base, with 6 bases lying between them.

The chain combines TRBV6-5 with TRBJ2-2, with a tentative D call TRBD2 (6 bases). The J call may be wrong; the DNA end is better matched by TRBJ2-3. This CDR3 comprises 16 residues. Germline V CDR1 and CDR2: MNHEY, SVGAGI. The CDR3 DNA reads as TGTGCCAGCAGTTACGTTGGGACTCAAGGGTCCGGGGAGCAGTATTTT. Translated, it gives CASSYVGTQGSGEQYF.

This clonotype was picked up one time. CDR3 sequence reads: CATGLTSKNIQYF. Here the CDR3 DNA reads TGTGCCACGGGGCTGACAAGCAAAAACATTCAGTACTTC. The rearrangement links TRBV7-7 to TRBJ2-4, with D perhaps matching TRBD1 or TRBD2 (5 bases each). The CDR3 runs to 13 residues. The germline gives CDR1 SSHAT, CDR2 FNYEAQ (reference sequence). V was pared by 10 bases and J by 3 bases, with 13 bases between.

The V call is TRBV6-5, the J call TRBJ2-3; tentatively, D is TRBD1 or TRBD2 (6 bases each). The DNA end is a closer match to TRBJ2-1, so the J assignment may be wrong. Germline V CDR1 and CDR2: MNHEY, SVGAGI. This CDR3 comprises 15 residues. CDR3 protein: CASSYSYRDSYEQFF. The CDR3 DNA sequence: TGTGCCAGCAGTTACTCCTACAGGGACTCCTACGAGCAGTTCTTC.

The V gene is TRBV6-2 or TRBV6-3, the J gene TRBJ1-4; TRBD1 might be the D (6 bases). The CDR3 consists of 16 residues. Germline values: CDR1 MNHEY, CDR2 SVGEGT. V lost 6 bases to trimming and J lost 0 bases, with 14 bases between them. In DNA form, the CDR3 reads TGTGCCAGCAGCCTCGGTGGGACAACAACTAATGAAAAACTGTTTTTT. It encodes CASSLGGTTTNEKLFF.

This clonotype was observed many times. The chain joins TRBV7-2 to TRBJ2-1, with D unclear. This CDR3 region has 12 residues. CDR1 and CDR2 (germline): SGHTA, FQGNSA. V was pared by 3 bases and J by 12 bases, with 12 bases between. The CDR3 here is CASSFRPLWQFF. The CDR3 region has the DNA TGTGCCAGCAGCTTCCGACCCCTCTGGCAGTTCTTC.

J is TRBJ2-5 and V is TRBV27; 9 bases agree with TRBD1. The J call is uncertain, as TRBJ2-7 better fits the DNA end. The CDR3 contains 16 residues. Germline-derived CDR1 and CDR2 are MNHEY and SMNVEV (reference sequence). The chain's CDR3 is CASSLSPAQGAPEQYF. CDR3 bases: TGTGCCAGCAGTTTAAGCCCCGCACAGGGGGCGCCCGAGCAGTACTTC.

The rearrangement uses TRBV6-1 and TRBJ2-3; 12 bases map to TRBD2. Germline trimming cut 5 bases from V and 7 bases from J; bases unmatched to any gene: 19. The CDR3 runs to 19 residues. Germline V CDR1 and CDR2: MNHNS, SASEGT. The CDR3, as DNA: TGTGCCAGCAGTCCTCGCCTAGGAACTAGCGGGAGGACCGATAATACGCAGTATTTT. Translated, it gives CASSPRLGTSGRTDNTQYF.

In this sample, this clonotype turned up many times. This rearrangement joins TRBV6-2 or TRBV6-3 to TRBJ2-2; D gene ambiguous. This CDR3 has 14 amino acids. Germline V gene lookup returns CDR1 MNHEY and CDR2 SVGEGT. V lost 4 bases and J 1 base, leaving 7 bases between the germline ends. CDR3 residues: CASSSSMNTGELFF. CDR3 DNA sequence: TGTGCCAGCAGTTCCTCCATGAACACCGGGGAGCTGTTTTTT.

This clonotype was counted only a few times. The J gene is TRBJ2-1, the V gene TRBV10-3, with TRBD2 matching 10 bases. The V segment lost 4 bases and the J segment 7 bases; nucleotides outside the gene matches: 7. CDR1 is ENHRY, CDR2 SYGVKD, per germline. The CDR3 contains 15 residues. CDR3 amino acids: CAISASASGGNEQFF. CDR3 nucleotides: TGTGCCATCAGTGCTTCGGCTAGCGGGGGTAATGAGCAGTTCTTC.

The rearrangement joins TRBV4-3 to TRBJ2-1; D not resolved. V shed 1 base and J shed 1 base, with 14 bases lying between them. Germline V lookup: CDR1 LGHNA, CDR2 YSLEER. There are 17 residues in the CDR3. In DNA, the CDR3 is TGCGCCAGCAGCCAAGGCCCAGGCAGGCGATCCTACAATGAGCAGTTCTTC. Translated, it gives CASSQGPGRRSYNEQFF.

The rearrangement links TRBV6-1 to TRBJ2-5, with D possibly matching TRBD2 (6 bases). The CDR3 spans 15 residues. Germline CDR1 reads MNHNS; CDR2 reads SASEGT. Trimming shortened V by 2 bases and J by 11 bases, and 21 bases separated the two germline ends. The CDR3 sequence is CASSEYLTLGEAQYF. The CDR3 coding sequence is TGTGCCAGCAGTGAATATTTGACTTTAGGGGAGGCGCAGTACTTC.

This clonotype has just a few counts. The CDR3 DNA reads as TGCGCCAGCAGTCCGGGACTAGCGGGGATACAAGAGACCCAGTACTTC. Translated: CASSPGLAGIQETQYF. The chain is built from TRBV10-2 and TRBJ2-1, with 13 bases fitting TRBD2. The DNA matches TRBJ2-5 better at its end, which makes the J call doubtful. CDR1 is WSHSY, CDR2 SAAADI, per germline. The CDR3 loop spans 16 amino acids.

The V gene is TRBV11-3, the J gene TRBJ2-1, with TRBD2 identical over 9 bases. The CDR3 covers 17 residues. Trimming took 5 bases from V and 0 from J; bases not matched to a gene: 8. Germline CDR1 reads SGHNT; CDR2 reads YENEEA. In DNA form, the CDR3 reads TGTGCCAGCAGCGGACATATAGCGGGAGTCTCCTACAATGAGCAGTTCTTC. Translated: CASSGHIAGVSYNEQFF.